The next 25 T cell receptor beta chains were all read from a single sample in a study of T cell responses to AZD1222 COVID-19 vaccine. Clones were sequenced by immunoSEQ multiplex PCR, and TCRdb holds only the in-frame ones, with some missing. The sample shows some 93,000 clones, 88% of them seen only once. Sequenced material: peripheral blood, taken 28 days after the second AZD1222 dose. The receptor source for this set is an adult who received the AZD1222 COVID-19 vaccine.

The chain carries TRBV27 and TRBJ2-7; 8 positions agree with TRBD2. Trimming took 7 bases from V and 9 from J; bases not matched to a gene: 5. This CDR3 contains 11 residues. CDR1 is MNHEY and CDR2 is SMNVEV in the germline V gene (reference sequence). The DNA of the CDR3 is TGTGCCAGCATCGGGGGGGCAGGGCAGTACTTC. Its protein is CASIGGAGQYF.

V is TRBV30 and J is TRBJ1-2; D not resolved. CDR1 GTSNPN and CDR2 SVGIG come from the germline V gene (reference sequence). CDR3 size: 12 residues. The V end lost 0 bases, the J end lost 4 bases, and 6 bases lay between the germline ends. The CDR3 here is CAWSVVSYGYTF. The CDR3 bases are TGTGCCTGGAGTGTAGTCAGCTATGGCTACACCTTC.

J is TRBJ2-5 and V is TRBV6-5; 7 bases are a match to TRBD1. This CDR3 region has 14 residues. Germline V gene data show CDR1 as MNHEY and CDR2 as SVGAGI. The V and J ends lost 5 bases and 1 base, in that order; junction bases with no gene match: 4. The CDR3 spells CASSLGQLQETQYF. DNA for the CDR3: TGTGCCAGCAGTCTGGGACAGCTCCAAGAGACCCAGTACTTC.

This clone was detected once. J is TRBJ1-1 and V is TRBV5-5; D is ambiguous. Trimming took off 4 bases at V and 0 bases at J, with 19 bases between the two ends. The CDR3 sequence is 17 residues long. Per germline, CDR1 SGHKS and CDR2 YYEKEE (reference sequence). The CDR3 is CASSPFVSRALNTEAFF. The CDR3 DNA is TGTGCCAGCAGCCCGTTTGTTTCAAGGGCCCTGAACACTGAAGCTTTCTTT.

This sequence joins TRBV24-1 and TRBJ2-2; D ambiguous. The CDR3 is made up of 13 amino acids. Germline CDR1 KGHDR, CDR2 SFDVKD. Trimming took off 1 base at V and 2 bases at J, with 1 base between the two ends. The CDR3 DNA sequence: TGTGCCACCAGTGATTTTAACACCGGGGAGCTGTTTTTT. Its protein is CATSDFNTGELFF.

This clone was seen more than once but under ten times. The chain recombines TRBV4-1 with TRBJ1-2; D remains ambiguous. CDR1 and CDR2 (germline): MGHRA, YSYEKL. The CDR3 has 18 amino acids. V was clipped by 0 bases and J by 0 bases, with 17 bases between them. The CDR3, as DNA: TGCGCCAGCAGCCAAGAGAGGCGAGGCGCCAACCCTAACTATGGCTACACCTTC. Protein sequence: CASSQERRGANPNYGYTF.

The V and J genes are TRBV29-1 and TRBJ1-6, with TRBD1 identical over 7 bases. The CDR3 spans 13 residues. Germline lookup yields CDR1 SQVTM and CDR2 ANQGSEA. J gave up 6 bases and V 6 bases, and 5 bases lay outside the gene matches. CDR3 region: CSVQTGTNSPLHF. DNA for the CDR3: TGCAGCGTGCAGACAGGGACTAATTCACCCCTCCACTTT. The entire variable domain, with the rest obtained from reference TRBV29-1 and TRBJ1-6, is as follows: SAVISQKPSRDICQRGTSLTIQCQVDSQVTMMFWYRQQPGQSLTLIATANQGSEATYESGFVIDKFPISRPNLTFSTLTVSNMSPEDSSIYLCSVQTGTNSPLHFGNGTRLTVT.

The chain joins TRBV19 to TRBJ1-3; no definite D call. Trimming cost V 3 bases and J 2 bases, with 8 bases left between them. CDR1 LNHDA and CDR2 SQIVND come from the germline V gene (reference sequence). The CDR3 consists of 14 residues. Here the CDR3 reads CASSIGQAGNTIYF. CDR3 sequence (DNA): TGTGCCAGTAGTATCGGGCAGGCTGGAAACACCATATATTTT.

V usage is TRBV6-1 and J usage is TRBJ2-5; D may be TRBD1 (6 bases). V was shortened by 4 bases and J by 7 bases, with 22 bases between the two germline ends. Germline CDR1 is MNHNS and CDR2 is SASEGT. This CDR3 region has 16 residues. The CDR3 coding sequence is TGTGCCAGCAGTGGGACCGGGACAATTTCCGTCGGGACCCAGTACTTC. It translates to CASSGTGTISVGTQYF.

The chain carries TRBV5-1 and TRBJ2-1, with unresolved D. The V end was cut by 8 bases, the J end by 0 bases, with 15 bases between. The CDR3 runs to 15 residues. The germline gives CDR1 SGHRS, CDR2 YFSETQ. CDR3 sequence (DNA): TGCGCCAGTTGTCTGGGCGCGAGCTCCTACAATGAGCAGTTCTTC. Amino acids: CASCLGASSYNEQFF.

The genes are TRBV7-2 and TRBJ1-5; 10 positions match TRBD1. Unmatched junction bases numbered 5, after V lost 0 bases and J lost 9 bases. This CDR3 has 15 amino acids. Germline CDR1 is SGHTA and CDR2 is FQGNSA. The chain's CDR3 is CASSLAGTGETPQHF. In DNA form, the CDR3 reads TGTGCCAGCAGCTTAGCTGGGACAGGGGAAACGCCCCAGCATTTT. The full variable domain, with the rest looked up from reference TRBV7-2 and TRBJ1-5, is GAGVSQSPSNKVTEKGKDVELRCDPISGHTALYWYRQSLGQGLEFLIYFQGNSAPDKSGLPSDRFSAERTGGSVSTLTIQRTQQEDSAVYLCASSLAGTGETPQHFGDGTRLSIL.

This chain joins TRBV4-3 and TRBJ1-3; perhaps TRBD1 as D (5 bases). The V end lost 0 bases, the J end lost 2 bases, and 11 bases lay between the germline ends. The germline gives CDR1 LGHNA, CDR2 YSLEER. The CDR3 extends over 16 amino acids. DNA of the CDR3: TGCGCCAGCAGCCAAGAATGGCAGGGCACTGGAAACACCATATATTTT. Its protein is CASSQEWQGTGNTIYF.

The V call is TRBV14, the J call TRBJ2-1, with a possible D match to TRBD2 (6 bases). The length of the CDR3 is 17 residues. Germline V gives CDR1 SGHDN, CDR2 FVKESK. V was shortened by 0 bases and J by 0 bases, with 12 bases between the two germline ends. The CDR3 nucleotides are TGTGCCAGCAGCCAAGAGCGAGGGACTCACTCCTACAATGAGCAGTTCTTC. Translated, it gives CASSQERGTHSYNEQFF.

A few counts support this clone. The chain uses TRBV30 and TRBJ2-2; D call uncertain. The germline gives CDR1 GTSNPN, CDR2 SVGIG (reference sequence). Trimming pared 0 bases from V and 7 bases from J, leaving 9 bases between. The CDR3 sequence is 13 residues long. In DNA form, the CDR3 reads TGTGCCTGGAGTGTACAAGGGATCGGGGAGCTGTTTTTT. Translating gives CAWSVQGIGELFF.

This CDR3 is CAWSTYGGNTIYF. The CDR3 coding sequence is TGTGCCTGGAGTACCTATGGCGGAAACACCATATATTTT. This sequence joins TRBV30 and TRBJ1-3, with D unresolved. V was trimmed by 2 bases and J by 4 bases, leaving 9 bases between them. Looked up from germline, CDR1 is GTSNPN and CDR2 is SVGIG (reference sequence). The CDR3 length is 13 residues.

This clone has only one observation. The CDR3 here is CASSLRQGVGYTF. CDR3 DNA: TGTGCCAGCAGTTTAAGACAGGGGGTCGGCTACACCTTC. The chain combines TRBV27 with TRBJ1-2, with TRBD1 matching over 9 bases. The CDR3 runs 13 residues. Germline CDR1 and CDR2: MNHEY and SMNVEV (reference sequence). Trimming removed 2 bases from V and 8 bases from J; junction bases left unmatched: 3.

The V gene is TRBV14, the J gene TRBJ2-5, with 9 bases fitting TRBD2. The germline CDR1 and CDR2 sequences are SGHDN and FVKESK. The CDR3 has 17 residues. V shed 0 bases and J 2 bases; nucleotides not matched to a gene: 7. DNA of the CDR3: TGTGCCAGCAGCCAAGATCCCCTGACTAGCGGACAAGAGACCCAGTACTTC. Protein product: CASSQDPLTSGQETQYF.

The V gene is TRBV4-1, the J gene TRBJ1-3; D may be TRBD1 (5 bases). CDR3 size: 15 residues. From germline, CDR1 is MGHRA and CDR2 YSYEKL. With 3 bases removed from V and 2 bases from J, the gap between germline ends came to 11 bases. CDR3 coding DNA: TGCGCCAGCAGCCATATCGGGGCGCCTGGAAACACCATATATTTT. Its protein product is CASSHIGAPGNTIYF.

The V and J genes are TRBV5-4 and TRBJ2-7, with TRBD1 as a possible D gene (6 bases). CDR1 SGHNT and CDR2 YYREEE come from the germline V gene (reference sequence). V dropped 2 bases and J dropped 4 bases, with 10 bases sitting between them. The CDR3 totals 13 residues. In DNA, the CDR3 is TGTGCCAGCAGCTTCCAACAGGGTTACGAGCAGTACTTC. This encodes CASSFQQGYEQYF.

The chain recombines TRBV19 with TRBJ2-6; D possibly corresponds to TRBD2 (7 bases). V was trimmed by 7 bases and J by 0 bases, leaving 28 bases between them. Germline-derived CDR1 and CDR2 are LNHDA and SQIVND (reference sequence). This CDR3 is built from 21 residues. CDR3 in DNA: TGTGCCAGTACAGGAGTACGGGGGAGGGGGGCCCCAAGCTCTGGGGCCAACGTCCTGACTTTC. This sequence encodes CASTGVRGRGAPSSGANVLTF.

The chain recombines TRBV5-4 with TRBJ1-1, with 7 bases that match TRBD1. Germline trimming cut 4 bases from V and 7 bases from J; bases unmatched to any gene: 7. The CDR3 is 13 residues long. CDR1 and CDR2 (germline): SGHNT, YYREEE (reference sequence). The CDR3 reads CASSPERTGEAFF. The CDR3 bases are TGTGCCAGCAGCCCCGAAAGGACAGGTGAAGCTTTCTTT. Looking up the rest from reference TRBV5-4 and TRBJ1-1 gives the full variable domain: ETGVTQSPTHLIKTRGQQVTLRCSSQSGHNTVSWYQQALGQGPQFIFQYYREEENGRGNFPPRFSGLQFPNYSSELNVNALELDDSALYLCASSPERTGEAFFGQGTRLTVV.

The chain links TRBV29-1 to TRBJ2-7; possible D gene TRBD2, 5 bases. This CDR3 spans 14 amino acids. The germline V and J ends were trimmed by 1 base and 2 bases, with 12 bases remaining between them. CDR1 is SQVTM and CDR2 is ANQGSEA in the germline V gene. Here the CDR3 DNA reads TGCAGCGTTGAAGCCGAGAGCGGTCCCTACGAGCAGTACTTC. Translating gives CSVEAESGPYEQYF.

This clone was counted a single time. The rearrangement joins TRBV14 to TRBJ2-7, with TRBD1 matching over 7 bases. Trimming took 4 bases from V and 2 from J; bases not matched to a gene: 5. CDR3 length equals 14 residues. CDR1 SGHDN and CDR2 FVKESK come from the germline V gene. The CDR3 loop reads CASSLWDSTYEQYF. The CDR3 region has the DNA TGTGCCAGCAGCCTTTGGGACAGTACCTACGAGCAGTACTTC.

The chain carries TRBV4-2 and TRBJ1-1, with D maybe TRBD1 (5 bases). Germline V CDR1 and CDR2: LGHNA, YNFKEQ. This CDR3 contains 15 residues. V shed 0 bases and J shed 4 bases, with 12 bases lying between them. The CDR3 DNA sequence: TGTGCCAGCAGCCAAGATCAAGGGGTGATCACTGAAGCTTTCTTT. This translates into CASSQDQGVITEAFF.

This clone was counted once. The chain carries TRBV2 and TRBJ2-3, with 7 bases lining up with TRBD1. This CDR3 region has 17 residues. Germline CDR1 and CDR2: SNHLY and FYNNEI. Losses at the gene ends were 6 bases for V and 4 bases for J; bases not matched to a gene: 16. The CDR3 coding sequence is TGTGCCAGCAGAGCCTATTTGCGGACAGGAGTGGCAGATACGCAGTATTTT. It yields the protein CASRAYLRTGVADTQYF.